This TCR beta chain was obtained from a study of cytomegalovirus exposure and HLA in healthy donors. Overall study results and limits: Earlier analysis yielded a pattern in which most TCR beta V segments were productive about 90% or about 30% of the time.

Primers included in the PCR were 60 Vbeta and 13 Jbeta primers. Profiled with immunoSEQ multiplex PCR; TCRdb holds only in-frame clones, not every one. In the table there are 100,000 or so clones, over 60% of which are singletons. Points on this clone: Its antigen remains unknown.

The sequencing input was PBMCs. The source of this sequence is a man aged 30 to 45 in good health and CMV-seropositive.

This chain's CDR3 is CASSSRDRDNEQFF. Written as DNA, the CDR3 is TGTGCCAGCAGTTCCCGGGACAGAGACAATGAGCAGTTCTTC. This sequence joins TRBV28 and TRBJ2-1; 7 nucleotides align to TRBD1. This CDR3 comprises 14 residues. V shed 4 bases and J 5 bases; nucleotides not matched to a gene: 5. CDR1 MDHEN and CDR2 SYDVKM come from the germline V gene. The full variable domain, in which reference TRBV28 and TRBJ2-1 provide the parts outside the CDR3, is DVKVTQSSRYLVKRTGEKVFLECVQDMDHENMFWYRQDPGLGLRLIYFSYDVKMKEKGDIPEGYSVSREKKERFSLILESASTNQTSMYLCASSSRDRDNEQFFGPGTRLTVL.